This T cell receptor beta chain originates from a study of blood T cells in healthy people across ages. After removal of 3 bases from V and 0 bases from J, the junction contained 5 bases not matched to a gene. CDR3 length: 15 amino acids. Germline CDR1 is SEHNR and CDR2 is FQNEAQ (reference sequence). Alongside a J-beta primer mix, a sample-barcoded 5' primer served in a second PCR lasting 7 to 11 cycles. From the 5' RACE reads, TCRdb called clonotypes with MiXCR, one entry per CDR3 protein. The sample yields about 970,000 distinct CDR3 sequences, just over 50% seen once. The sequence derives from a woman aged 60 to 75 in good health. Sequenced material: blood. The genes are TRBV7-9 and TRBJ2-7; 7 positions agree with TRBD1. CDR3 amino acids: CASSFRGQSSYEQYF. The CDR3 DNA reads TGTGCCAGCAGCTTTAGGGGGCAGAGCTCCTACGAGCAGTACTTC.